This is a list of T cell receptor beta chains from one sample in a study of shared clonotypes between healthy human individuals. The data were produced by immunoSEQ multiplex PCR, yet TCRdb's version contains in-frame clones alone and is incomplete. The data hold 2 million to 2.5 million clones, with just over 90% observed a single time. The specimen sequenced was naive CD4+ T cells from PBMCs. Receptors originate from a man between 18 and 29 years old in good health. Some clones in this sample may be carry-over from other donors' samples. Both conserved end residues are part of each CDR3. The D gene is left open where the match is weak. Rows may omit the clone size; those that give it use once, few, many or a size class.

D gene: TRBD1; V gene: TRBV7-3; J gene: TRBJ2-1; clone size: .; CDR3 DNA: TGTGCCAGCAGCCCTACAGGGGGCTCCTACAATGAGCAGTTCTTC; CDR3 protein: CASSPTGGSYNEQFF
D gene: TRBD2; V gene: TRBV11-2; J gene: TRBJ2-1; clone size: .; CDR3 DNA: TGTGCCAGCAGATCTATCGTAGGACTAGACTACAATGAGCAGTTCTTC; CDR3 protein: CASRSIVGLDYNEQFF
D gene: .; V gene: TRBV11-2; J gene: TRBJ1-1; clone size: .; CDR3 DNA: TGTGCCAGCAGCTTTGGGAGGGGGGGCACTGAAGCTTTCTTT; CDR3 protein: CASSFGRGGTEAFF
D gene: TRBD1; V gene: TRBV9; J gene: TRBJ2-4; clone size: .; CDR3 DNA: TGTGCCAGCAGCGTAGGTAGACCCGGGACAGGGACCGGCATTCAGTACTTC; CDR3 protein: CASSVGRPGTGTGIQYF
D gene: TRBD1; V gene: TRBV5-1; J gene: TRBJ1-2; clone size: .; CDR3 DNA: TGCGCCAGCACCTGGTTGGGGACAGGGATTTATGGCTACACCTTC; CDR3 protein: CASTWLGTGIYGYTF
D gene: TRBD1; V gene: TRBV2; J gene: TRBJ2-2; clone size: .; CDR3 DNA: TGTGCCAGTAAGCCGGACAGGGGGCTCACCGGGGAGCTGTTTTTT; CDR3 protein: CASKPDRGLTGELFF
D gene: TRBD2; V gene: TRBV7-2; J gene: TRBJ2-1; clone size: once; CDR3 DNA: TGTGCCAGCAGCACTAGCGGGAGGGAGCAGTTCTTC; CDR3 protein: CASSTSGREQFF
D gene: TRBD2; V gene: TRBV28; J gene: TRBJ2-7; clone size: .; CDR3 DNA: TGTGCCAGCACCGCGGGGGGACGGGTCCACGAGCAGTACTTC; CDR3 protein: CASTAGGRVHEQYF
D gene: .; V gene: TRBV9; J gene: TRBJ1-1; clone size: few; CDR3 DNA: TGTGCCAGCAGCGTAGTACAGAACACTGAAGCTTTCTTT; CDR3 protein: CASSVVQNTEAFF
D gene: TRBD1; V gene: TRBV25-1; J gene: TRBJ2-5; clone size: .; CDR3 DNA: TGTGCCAGCAGTAATATACAGGGGAGAGAGACCCAGTACTTC; CDR3 protein: CASSNIQGRETQYF
D gene: TRBD2; V gene: TRBV7-8; J gene: TRBJ2-1; clone size: .; CDR3 DNA: TGTGCCAGCAGCTCAACTAGCGGGATAACGGACAATGAGCAGTTCTTC; CDR3 protein: CASSSTSGITDNEQFF
D gene: TRBD1; V gene: TRBV29-1; J gene: TRBJ2-5; clone size: .; CDR3 DNA: TGCAGCGTTGTAACCAGAACAGGGGTAGCAATGGCAACCCAGTACTTC; CDR3 protein: CSVVTRTGVAMATQYF
D gene: TRBD1; V gene: TRBV5-1; J gene: TRBJ2-7; clone size: .; CDR3 DNA: TGCGCCAGCAGCCCACACAGGGGAGACGAGCAGTACTTC; CDR3 protein: CASSPHRGDEQYF
D gene: .; V gene: TRBV28; J gene: TRBJ1-2; clone size: .; CDR3 DNA: TGTGCCAGCAGACCCCAGGGTAACTATGGCTACACCTTC; CDR3 protein: CASRPQGNYGYTF
D gene: TRBD2; V gene: TRBV2; J gene: TRBJ2-5; clone size: .; CDR3 DNA: TGTGCCAGCAGTGGGACTAGCGGGAGAAGCGAGACCCAGTACTTC; CDR3 protein: CASSGTSGRSETQYF
D gene: .; V gene: TRBV6-6; J gene: TRBJ1-1; clone size: .; CDR3 DNA: TGTGCCAGCAGTTACGATAGGGGGAACACTGAAGCTTTCTTT; CDR3 protein: CASSYDRGNTEAFF
D gene: .; V gene: TRBV5-1; J gene: TRBJ1-1; clone size: once; CDR3 DNA: TGCGCCAGCAGCCACAGTCTTCGGACAGCAGAAGCTTTCTTT; CDR3 protein: CASSHSLRTAEAFF
D gene: .; V gene: TRBV19; J gene: TRBJ1-2; clone size: .; CDR3 DNA: TGTGCCAGTAGCCCAGTCGTATACTATGGCTACACCTTC; CDR3 protein: CASSPVVYYGYTF
D gene: TRBD2; V gene: TRBV25-1; J gene: TRBJ2-1; clone size: .; CDR3 DNA: TGTGCCAGCAGTAGGGGGACTAGCGGGAGCGATGAGCAGTTCTTC; CDR3 protein: CASSRGTSGSDEQFF
D gene: .; V gene: TRBV5-8; J gene: TRBJ1-4; clone size: .; CDR3 DNA: TGTGCCAGCAGTAAGGGAACGGAGGCAAATGAAAAACTGTTTTTT; CDR3 protein: CASSKGTEANEKLFF
D gene: .; V gene: TRBV5-6; J gene: TRBJ2-5; clone size: .; CDR3 DNA: TGTGCCAGCAGCTTGTCGGCTAGCGAAGCGAAAAAGACCCAGTACTTC; CDR3 protein: CASSLSASEAKKTQYF
D gene: TRBD2; V gene: TRBV5-4; J gene: TRBJ2-5; clone size: .; CDR3 DNA: TGTGCCAGCAGCACAAGGAGAGGACTAGCGGAACAAGAGACCCAGTACTTC; CDR3 protein: CASSTRRGLAEQETQYF
D gene: .; V gene: TRBV5-1; J gene: TRBJ2-3; clone size: .; CDR3 DNA: TGCGCCAGCAGCTTGGAACGGACAGTCACAGATACGCAGTATTTT; CDR3 protein: CASSLERTVTDTQYF
D gene: .; V gene: TRBV10-3; J gene: TRBJ2-7; clone size: .; CDR3 DNA: TGTGCCATCAGTGACAGTAACTCCTACGAGCAGTACTTC; CDR3 protein: CAISDSNSYEQYF
D gene: .; V gene: TRBV4-1; J gene: TRBJ1-1; clone size: .; CDR3 DNA: TGCGCCAGCAGCCAAGATGTCGGGTGGGCTAGGAACACTGAAGCTTTCTTT; CDR3 protein: CASSQDVGWARNTEAFF
D gene: .; V gene: TRBV27; J gene: TRBJ1-1; clone size: .; CDR3 DNA: TGTGCCGTTTCCCGAATAGACAGCACTGAAGCTTTCTTT; CDR3 protein: CAVSRIDSTEAFF
D gene: .; V gene: TRBV28; J gene: TRBJ2-1; clone size: .; CDR3 DNA: TGTGCCAGCAGCCAGGATGAGCAGTTCTTC; CDR3 protein: CASSQDEQFF